This TCR beta chain was profiled in a study of graft-versus-host responses after intestinal transplantation. At the level of the study: All recipients were given anti-thymocyte globulin induction, and tacrolimus and steroids were then administered for three to four years.

The ends were cut back, 0 bases at V and 4 bases at J, with 10 bases in the middle. The CDR3 loop spans 15 amino acids. Germline-derived CDR1 and CDR2 are KGHSH and LQKENI. The method was immunoSEQ multiplex PCR; TCRdb's version includes in-frame clones alone and lacks a portion of them. The repertoire holds about 23,000 clones, with about 45% as singletons. Notes on the study in general: Where graft-donor T cell macrochimerism was present, patients had high graft-versus-host to host-versus-graft clonal ratios in allografts. The authors found GvH clones in recipient marrow, some appearing first in ileum or blood. Peak circulating GvH clone levels tracked with early post-transplant HvG declines.

With 200,000 irradiated, violet-dye-labeled stimulator cells, 200,000 CFSE-labeled responder cells were plated. This TCR was recovered from a human patient who was an organ donor for intestinal transplantation. This chain links TRBV18 with TRBJ2-1; no clear D gene. The material was alloreactive CD8+ T cells from a mixed lymphocyte reaction culture, obtained before transplantation. As to subset: CFSE-low proliferating T cells sorted from roughly 6-day pre-transplant mixed lymphocyte reaction (GvH or HvG direction). The CDR3 is CASSPPVSRYNEQFF. Here the CDR3 DNA reads TGTGCCAGCTCACCACCGGTTAGCAGGTACAATGAGCAGTTCTTC.